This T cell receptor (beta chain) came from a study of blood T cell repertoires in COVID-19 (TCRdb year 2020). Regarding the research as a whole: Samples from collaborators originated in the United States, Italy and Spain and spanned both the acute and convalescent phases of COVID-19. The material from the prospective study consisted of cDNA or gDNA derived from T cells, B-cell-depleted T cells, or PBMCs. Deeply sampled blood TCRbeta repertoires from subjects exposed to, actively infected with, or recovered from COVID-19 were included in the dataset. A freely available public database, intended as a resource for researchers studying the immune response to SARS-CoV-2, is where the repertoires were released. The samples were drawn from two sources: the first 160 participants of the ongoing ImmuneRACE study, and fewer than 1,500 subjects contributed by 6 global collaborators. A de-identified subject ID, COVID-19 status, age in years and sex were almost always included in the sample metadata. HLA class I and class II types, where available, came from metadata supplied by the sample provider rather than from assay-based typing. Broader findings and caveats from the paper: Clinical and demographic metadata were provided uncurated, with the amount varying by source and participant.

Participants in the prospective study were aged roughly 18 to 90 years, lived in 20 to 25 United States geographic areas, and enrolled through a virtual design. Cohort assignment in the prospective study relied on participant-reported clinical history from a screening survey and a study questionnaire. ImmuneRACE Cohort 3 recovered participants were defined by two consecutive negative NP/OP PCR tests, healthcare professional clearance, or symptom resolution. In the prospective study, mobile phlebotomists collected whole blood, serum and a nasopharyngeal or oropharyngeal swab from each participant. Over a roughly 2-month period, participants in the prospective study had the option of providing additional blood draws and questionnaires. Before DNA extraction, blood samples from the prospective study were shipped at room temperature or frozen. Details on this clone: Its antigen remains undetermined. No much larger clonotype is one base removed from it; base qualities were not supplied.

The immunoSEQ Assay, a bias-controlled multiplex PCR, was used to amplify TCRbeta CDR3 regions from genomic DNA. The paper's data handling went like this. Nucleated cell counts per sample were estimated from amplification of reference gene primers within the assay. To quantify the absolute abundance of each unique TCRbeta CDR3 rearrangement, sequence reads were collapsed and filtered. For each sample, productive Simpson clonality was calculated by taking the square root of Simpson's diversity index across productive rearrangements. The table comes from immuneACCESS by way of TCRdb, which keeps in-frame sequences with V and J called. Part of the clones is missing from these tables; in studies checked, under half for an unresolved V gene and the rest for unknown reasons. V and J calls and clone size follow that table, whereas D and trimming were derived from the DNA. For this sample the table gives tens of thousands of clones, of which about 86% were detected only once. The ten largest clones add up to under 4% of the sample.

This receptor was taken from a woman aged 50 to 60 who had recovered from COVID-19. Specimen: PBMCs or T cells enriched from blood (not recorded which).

The CDR3 sequence is CASSKAISAGGIMDEQFF. The DNA sequence is as follows: TGTGCCAGTAGTAAGGCTATATCAGCGGGAGGCATCATGGATGAGCAGTTCTTC. The chain links TRBV19 with TRBJ2-1; 9 middle bases align to TRBD2. The CDR3 contains 18 residues, cysteine and phenylalanine counted. The kept DNA is CDR3 alone, 54 bases in frame from the first base. Here V drops 4 bases and J drops 8 bases, and the junction holds 18 bases not matched to any gene. CDR1 and CDR2, looked up from the germline V gene (reference sequence), are LNHDA and SQIVND.